These 23 T cell receptor beta chains originate from one sample sequenced in a study of prognosis after radiotherapy for stage I lung cancer. Researchers used two-round multiplex PCR to amplify TCR beta CDR3 starting from genomic DNA. Primers specific to each TRBV and TRBJ gene drove first-round PCR. TCRdb reprocessed the multiplex PCR reads with MiXCR, giving one entry per CDR3 protein. The sample has about 34,000 distinct CDR3 sequences, 32% seen once. This material consisted of PBMCs, taken before or after stereotactic body radiation therapy (not recorded which). These receptors were obtained from a donor older than 45 with non-small cell lung cancer.

This clonotype was detected only a few times. This may arise from a read error, as a much more abundant clone is one base away. The chain links TRBV6-1 to TRBJ2-5; D is uncertain. V lost 5 bases and J 5 bases, leaving 6 bases between the germline ends. Germline lookup yields CDR1 MNHNS and CDR2 SASEGT. The CDR3 sequence is 11 residues long. Written as DNA, the CDR3 is TGTGCCAGCAGTCCTAACGAGACCCAGTACTTC. This codes for CASSPNETQYF.

CDR3 region: CASSLRPGELFF. In DNA form, the CDR3 reads TGCGCCAGCAGCTTGCGCCCCGGGGAGCTGTTTTTT. V gene TRBV5-1 combines with J gene TRBJ2-2; D remains ambiguous. Trimming removed 1 base at V and 6 bases at J, with 4 bases between. The CDR3 spans 12 residues. Germline values: CDR1 SGHRS, CDR2 YFSETQ.

In its sample, this clonotype was seen many times. The J gene is TRBJ2-1, the V gene TRBV6-1; TRBD1 might be the D (5 bases). Germline CDR1 reads MNHNS; CDR2 reads SASEGT. The CDR3 totals 13 residues. Trimming shortened V by 8 bases and J by 2 bases, and 10 bases separated the two germline ends. In DNA, the CDR3 is TGTGCCAGCGAAAAGGGGCCCTACAATGAGCAGTTCTTC. Encoded protein: CASEKGPYNEQFF.

This clonotype came up many times. The V gene is TRBV19, the J gene TRBJ1-5; the D is unclear. This CDR3 region has 15 residues. Germline CDR1 is LNHDA and CDR2 is SQIVND (reference sequence). The germline V and J ends were trimmed by 0 bases and 4 bases, with 10 bases remaining between them. The CDR3 nucleotides are TGTGCCAGTAGTATAGAGGGGTTAAGGAATCAGCCCCAGCATTTT. Protein product: CASSIEGLRNQPQHF.

The chain joins TRBV5-1 to TRBJ1-1, with 9 bases fitting TRBD1. The CDR3 contains 15 residues. V gave up 3 bases and J gave up 4 bases; unmatched junction bases: 7. CDR1 and CDR2 from the germline V gene are SGHRS and YFSETQ. As DNA, the CDR3 is TGCGCCAGCAGCTCGAGGACAGGGGTGTTCACTGAAGCTTTCTTT. Translating gives CASSSRTGVFTEAFF.

This clonotype occurred many times. The V gene is TRBV5-6, the J gene TRBJ2-7; D is unclear. The V end lost 4 bases, the J end lost 6 bases, and 14 bases lay between the germline ends. The CDR3 has 13 amino acids. Germline CDR1 SGHDT, CDR2 YYEEEE. CDR3 sequence (DNA): TGTGCCAGCAGCCATAGGAAAGTCGGCGAGCAGTACTTC. This translates into CASSHRKVGEQYF.

Concerning this clonotype: This sequence is one base from a far larger clone and is likely a read error. The chain employs TRBV6-4 and TRBJ1-2, with 7 bases fitting TRBD1. The CDR3 loop spans 14 amino acids. The trim removed 4 bases at V and 8 bases at J, leaving 10 bases unmatched. Looked up from germline, CDR1 is MRHNA and CDR2 is SNTAGT. DNA of the CDR3: TGTGCCAGCAGTGTCCGCGCCGGGACAGAAGGCTACACCTTC. Amino acids: CASSVRAGTEGYTF.

V and J are TRBV20-1 and TRBJ2-1, with 12 bases matching TRBD2. This CDR3 region has 15 residues. V gave up 5 bases and J gave up 2 bases; unmatched junction bases: 4. The germline CDR1 and CDR2 sequences are DFQATT and SNEGSKA (reference sequence). The CDR3, as DNA: TGCAGTGCTCGGACTAGCGGGGTGGCCTACAATGAGCAGTTCTTC. Translation gives CSARTSGVAYNEQFF.

This clonotype was seen at least ten times. The V and J genes are TRBV20-1 and TRBJ2-3, with D tentatively TRBD1 (6 bases). The ends were cut back, 6 bases at V and 3 bases at J, with 13 bases in the middle. Per the germline V gene, CDR1 is DFQATT and CDR2 is SNEGSKA (reference sequence). CDR3 length equals 13 residues. The CDR3 sequence is CSAYRGFTDTQYF. In DNA form, the CDR3 reads TGCAGTGCCTATAGGGGGTTTACAGATACGCAGTATTTT.

This clonotype was picked up many times. This sequence joins TRBV20-1 and TRBJ1-4, with 7 bases fitting TRBD1. The length of the CDR3 is 15 residues. V lost 6 bases, J lost 4 bases, and 11 bases stayed unmatched. Germline lookup yields CDR1 DFQATT and CDR2 SNEGSKA (reference sequence). This CDR3 reads CSATSPGQINEKLFF. The CDR3 coding sequence is TGCAGTGCCACCTCTCCGGGACAGATTAATGAAAAACTGTTTTTT.

For this clonotype: This may be a read error: a much more frequent sequence differs by one nucleotide. The chain uses TRBV20-1 and TRBJ2-5; D is perhaps TRBD1 (6 bases). V lost 4 bases, J lost 2 bases, and 17 bases lay in between. Germline lookup yields CDR1 DFQATT and CDR2 SNEGSKA (reference sequence). CDR3 length: 15 residues. CDR3 nucleotide sequence: TGCAGTGCTATGGGAGACAGGTTGAGACAAGAGACCCAGTACTTC. It yields the protein CSAMGDRLRQETQYF.

There are many counts of this clonotype. This chain links TRBV27 with TRBJ2-3; no firm D call. Trimming shortened V by 0 bases and J by 2 bases, and 6 bases separated the two germline ends. Germline V gives CDR1 MNHEY, CDR2 SMNVEV (reference sequence). The CDR3 is 14 amino acids. CDR3 protein: CASSLSGFTDTQYF. CDR3 DNA sequence: TGTGCCAGCAGTTTATCGGGGTTCACAGATACGCAGTATTTT.

In its sample, this clonotype was seen many times. Its ends do not fully match the called genes, so a read error is possible. This chain connects TRBV27 to TRBJ2-6; 8 bases agree with TRBD2. Germline V lookup: CDR1 MNHEY, CDR2 SMNVEV (reference sequence). CDR3 length: 17 residues. CDR3 residues: CASSSSEVAAGADVLTF. In DNA form, the CDR3 reads TGTGCCAGCAGTTCGTCCGAGGTGGCAGCGGGGGCCGACGTCCTGACTTTC.

The chain uses TRBV27 and TRBJ2-1; D perhaps matches TRBD2 (9 bases). With 6 bases removed from V and 4 bases from J, the gap between germline ends came to 25 bases. This CDR3 has 18 amino acids. CDR1 and CDR2 (germline): MNHEY, SMNVEV (reference sequence). CDR3 DNA sequence: TGTGCCAGCAGCGGTACAGGGGGACTAGCCGGAATATACAATGAGCAGTTCTTC. Translating gives CASSGTGGLAGIYNEQFF.

Many counts were recorded for this clonotype. This CDR3 is CASSPRFSGGADNEQFF. The DNA of the CDR3 is TGTGCCAGCAGTCCCCGATTTAGCGGGGGGGCTGACAATGAGCAGTTCTTC. The V and J genes are TRBV6-1 and TRBJ2-1; TRBD2 matches 11 bases. Germline V lookup: CDR1 MNHNS, CDR2 SASEGT. V lost 5 bases, J lost 5 bases, and 11 bases stayed unmatched. The CDR3 runs 17 residues.

This clonotype was seen repeatedly, ten times or more. The chain uses TRBV20-1 and TRBJ1-2; 8 nucleotides match TRBD1. Germline-derived CDR1 and CDR2 are DFQATT and SNEGSKA (reference sequence). The CDR3 is 15 residues long. Trimming cost V 1 base and J 2 bases; bases outside gene matches: 6. CDR3 DNA: TGCAGTGCTAGAGGAGTGGCAGGGGGCAACTATGGCTACACCTTC. Protein product: CSARGVAGGNYGYTF.

This clonotype was seen many times. V gene TRBV18 combines with J gene TRBJ1-4; a possible D gene is TRBD1 (6 bases). CDR3 size: 16 residues. V gave up 0 bases and J gave up 8 bases, with 16 bases separating them. The germline V gene has CDR1 KGHSH and CDR2 LQKENI. CDR3 coding DNA: TGTGCCAGCTCACCACCGAGAGGTACAGGGAACGAAAAACTGTTTTTT. Protein product: CASSPPRGTGNEKLFF.

This clonotype has a handful of counts. Sequence at one end of the junction differs from germline and may be a read error. The J gene is TRBJ2-4, the V gene TRBV6-1; no clear D gene. Germline values: CDR1 MNHNS, CDR2 SASEGT. The CDR3 contains 14 residues. CDR3 region: CATWSPEAKNIRYF. The CDR3 coding sequence is TGTGCCACCTGGTCACCCGAGGCCAAAAACATTCGGTACTTC.

Many counts were recorded for this clonotype. The rearrangement links TRBV5-5 to TRBJ1-5; 8 bases map to TRBD1. Unmatched junction bases numbered 7, after V lost 4 bases and J lost 1 base. The length of the CDR3 is 16 residues. CDR1 is SGHKS and CDR2 is YYEKEE in the germline V gene (reference sequence). The CDR3 DNA sequence: TGTGCCAGCAGCCTGACAGGGGTGGAGAGCAATCAGCCCCAGCATTTT. As protein: CASSLTGVESNQPQHF.

This clonotype was detected ten times or more. The V call is TRBV29-1, the J call TRBJ1-1; D not resolved. The germline V gene has CDR1 SQVTM and CDR2 ANQGSEA. V lost 6 bases to trimming and J lost 5 bases, with 16 bases between them. CDR3 length: 13 residues. The CDR3 is CSVFNGAGTEAFF. The CDR3 coding sequence is TGCAGCGTGTTCAACGGCGCGGGGACTGAAGCTTTCTTT.

This clonotype appeared many times. The chain uses TRBV4-2 and TRBJ2-5, with TRBD2 as a possible D gene (5 bases). The CDR3 has 14 residues. Trimming shortened V by 0 bases and J by 4 bases, and 9 bases separated the two germline ends. Per germline, CDR1 LGHNA and CDR2 YNFKEQ. CDR3 coding DNA: TGTGCCAGCAGCCAAGATCCGGCGGGAGAGACCCAGTACTTC. Encoded protein: CASSQDPAGETQYF.

This clonotype was counted ten times or more. This chain joins TRBV20-1 and TRBJ1-2; TRBD1 might be the D (5 bases). This CDR3 has 15 amino acids. Trimming left V 1 base short and J 4 bases short, with 16 bases between. Looked up from germline, CDR1 is DFQATT and CDR2 is SNEGSKA (reference sequence). The CDR3 nucleotides are TGCAGTGCTAGAGCCCCTCGGGGGTACAGCTATGGCTACACCTTC. Translated: CSARAPRGYSYGYTF.

This clonotype was seen many times. The CDR3 sequence is CAWSGRDTGANTEAFF. The DNA for the CDR3 is TGTGCCTGGAGTGGTAGGGATACAGGGGCGAACACTGAAGCTTTCTTT. The gene calls are TRBV30 and TRBJ1-1, with 7 bases aligning to TRBD1. Trimming cost V 1 base and J 1 base; bases outside gene matches: 9. The CDR3 is 16 residues long. Per germline, CDR1 GTSNPN and CDR2 SVGIG (reference sequence).